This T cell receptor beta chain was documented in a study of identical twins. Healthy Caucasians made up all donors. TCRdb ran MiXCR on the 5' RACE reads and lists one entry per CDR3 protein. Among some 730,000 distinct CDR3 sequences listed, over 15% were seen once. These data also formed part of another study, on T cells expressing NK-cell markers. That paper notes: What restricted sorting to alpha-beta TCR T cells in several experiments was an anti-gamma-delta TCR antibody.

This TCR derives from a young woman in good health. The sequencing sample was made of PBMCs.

The CDR3 here is CASSSTGTTVIYEQYF. The CDR3 DNA reads as TGTGCCAGCAGTTCCACCGGGACGACAGTTATCTACGAGCAGTACTTC. V usage is TRBV6-5 and J usage is TRBJ2-7; D might be TRBD1 or TRBD2, each matching 5 bases. V lost 4 bases and J 3 bases, leaving 19 bases between the germline ends. The germline V gene has CDR1 MNHEY and CDR2 SVGAGI. This CDR3 contains 16 residues.